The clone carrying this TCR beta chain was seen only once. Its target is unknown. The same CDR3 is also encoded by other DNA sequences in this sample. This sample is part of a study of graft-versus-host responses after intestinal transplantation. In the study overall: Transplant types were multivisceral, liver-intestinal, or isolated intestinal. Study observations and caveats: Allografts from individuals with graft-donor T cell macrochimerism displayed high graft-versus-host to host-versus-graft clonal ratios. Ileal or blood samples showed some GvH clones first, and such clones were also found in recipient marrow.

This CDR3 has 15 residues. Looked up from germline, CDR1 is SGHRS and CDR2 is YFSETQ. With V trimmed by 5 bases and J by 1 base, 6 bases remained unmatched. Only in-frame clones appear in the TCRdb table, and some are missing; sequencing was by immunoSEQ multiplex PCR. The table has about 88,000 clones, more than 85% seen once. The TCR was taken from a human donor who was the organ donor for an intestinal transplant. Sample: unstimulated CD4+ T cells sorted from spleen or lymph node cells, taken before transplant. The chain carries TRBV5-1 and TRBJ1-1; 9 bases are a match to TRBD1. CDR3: CASSSGQGGNTEAFF. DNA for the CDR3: TGCGCCAGCAGTTCGGGACAGGGAGGGAACACTGAAGCTTTCTTT.